What follows are 3 T cell receptor beta chains derived from one specimen sequenced in a study of response to subunit inactivated influenza vaccine. TCRdb re-called the RT-PCR reads through MiXCR, storing one row per CDR3 protein. The table lists about 570,000 distinct CDR3 sequences, 10% to 12% of them singletons, with 9.5% to 12% in the top ten. The sample was also reused in another study, on T cells expressing NK-cell markers. That study adds: What made the TCR beta cDNA was 5'RACE template switching with UMIs.

The sequencing here drew on PBMCs from blood, taken on the day of vaccination. These receptors were collected from a man aged 50-59 years who received an inactivated influenza vaccine.

V usage is TRBV12-3 or TRBV12-4 and J usage is TRBJ1-1; D remains ambiguous. This CDR3 spans 12 amino acids. Trimming shortened V by 7 bases and J by 9 bases, and 15 bases separated the two germline ends. The CDR3 region is CASTQRGYQAFF. The CDR3 bases are TGTGCCAGCACTCAGCGCGGGTACCAAGCTTTCTTT.

This clonotype was seen a handful of times. The genes are TRBV5-1 and TRBJ2-7; D ambiguous. Per germline, CDR1 SGHRS and CDR2 YFSETQ. Trimming pared 0 bases from V and 4 bases from J, leaving 14 bases between. This CDR3 is 15 amino acids long. CDR3 DNA sequence: TGCGCCAGCAGCTTGGAAGCCCAACTCGGGTACGAGCAGTACTTC. This sequence encodes CASSLEAQLGYEQYF.

Details on this clonotype: The junction shows a germline mismatch at one end, possibly a read error. CDR3 sequence: CASSGTGRVEVGNTGQLFF. The CDR3 DNA reads as TGTGCCAGCAGCGGCACAGGGAGAGTTGAGGTTGGAAACACCGGGCAGCTGTTTTTT. The gene calls are TRBV7-6 and TRBJ2-2, with D perhaps TRBD1 (6 bases). The CDR3 covers 19 residues. Germline CDR1 and CDR2: SGHVS and FNYEAQ.